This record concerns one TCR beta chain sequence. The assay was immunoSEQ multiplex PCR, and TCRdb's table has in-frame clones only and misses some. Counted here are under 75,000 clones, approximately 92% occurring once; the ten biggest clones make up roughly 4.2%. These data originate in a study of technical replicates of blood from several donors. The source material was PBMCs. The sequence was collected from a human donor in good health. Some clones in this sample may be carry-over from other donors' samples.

The chain's CDR3 is CASSLARQYRTEAFF. The CDR3 bases are TGTGCCAGCAGCTTAGCCCGACAGTATCGCACTGAAGCTTTCTTT. The chain is built from TRBV7-2 and TRBJ1-1; D perhaps matches TRBD1 (5 bases). CDR1 and CDR2 (germline): SGHTA, FQGNSA. The CDR3 is 15 residues long. The V and J ends lost 0 bases and 4 bases respectively, with 12 bases between them.